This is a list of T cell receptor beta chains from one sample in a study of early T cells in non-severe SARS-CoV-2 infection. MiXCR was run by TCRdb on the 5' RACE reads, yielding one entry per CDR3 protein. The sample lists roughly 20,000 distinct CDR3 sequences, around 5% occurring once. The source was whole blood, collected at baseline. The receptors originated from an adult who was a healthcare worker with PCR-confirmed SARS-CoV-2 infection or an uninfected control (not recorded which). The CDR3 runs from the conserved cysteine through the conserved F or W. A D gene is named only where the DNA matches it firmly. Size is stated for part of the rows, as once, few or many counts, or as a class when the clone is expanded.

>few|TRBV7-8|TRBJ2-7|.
TGTGCCAGCAGCTCGCGGATGAACTCCTACGAGCAGTACTTC
CASSSRMNSYEQYF
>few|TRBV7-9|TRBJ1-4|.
TGTGCCAGCAGCTTAGTTCTCGCGACCGGGGAAAAACTGTTTTTT
CASSLVLATGEKLFF
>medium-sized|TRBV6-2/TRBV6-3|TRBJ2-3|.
TGTGCCAGCAGGGGGTCTAGCACAGATACGCAGTATTTT
CASRGSSTDTQYF
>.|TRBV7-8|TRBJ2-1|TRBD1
TGTGCCAGCAGCTCCGGGACAGGGGCCGATGAGCAGTTCTTC
CASSSGTGADEQFF
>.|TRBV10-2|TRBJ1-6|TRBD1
TGCGCCAGCAGTGAGACAGGGGGCGTTTATTCACCCCTCCACTTT
CASSETGGVYSPLHF
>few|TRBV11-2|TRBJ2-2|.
TGTGCCAGCAGCCCACTAGTGGGCGGCCTGTTTTTT
CASSPLVGGLFF
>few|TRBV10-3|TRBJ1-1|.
TGTGCCATAGGCGGGACAAGGAACACTGAAGCTTTCTTT
CAIGGTRNTEAFF
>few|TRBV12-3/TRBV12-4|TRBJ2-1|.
TGTGCCAGCAGTTCGGGCGGATCGCAGTTCTTC
CASSSGGSQFF
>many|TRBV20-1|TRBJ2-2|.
TGCAGTGCTTGGCCTCTCTGGGGGGATACCGGGGAGCTGTTTTTT
CSAWPLWGDTGELFF
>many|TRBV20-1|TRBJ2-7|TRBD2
TGCAGTGCTAGAGATGGGCTAGCGGGGAGGACCTACGAGCAGTACTTC
CSARDGLAGRTYEQYF
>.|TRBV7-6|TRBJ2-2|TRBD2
TGTGCAGCGCGGGAGGCCCCGAACACCGGGGAGCTGTTTTTT
CAAREAPNTGELFF
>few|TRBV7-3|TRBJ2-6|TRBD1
TGTGCCAGCAGCTTAAGCGGGACAGGGGCTGGGGCCAACGTCCTGACTTTC
CASSLSGTGAGANVLTF
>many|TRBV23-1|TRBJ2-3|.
TGCGCCAGCCGCCGGGCGGACACAGATACGCAGTATTTT
CASRRADTDTQYF
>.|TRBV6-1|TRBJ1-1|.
TGTGCCAGCAGTGCGAGCAGGGCCACTGAAGCTTTCTTT
CASSASRATEAFF
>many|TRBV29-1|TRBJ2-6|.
TGCAGCGTTGTAGGGTCAACTGCTGGGGCCAACGTCCTGACTTTC
CSVVGSTAGANVLTF
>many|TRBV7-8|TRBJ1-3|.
TGTGCCAGCAGCTTAGTGGGAAGTCCAGGGCTCGGAAACACCATATATTTT
CASSLVGSPGLGNTIYF
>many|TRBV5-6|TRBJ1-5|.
TGTGCCAGCAGCTTGGGGCGTTATCAGCCCCAGCATTTT
CASSLGRYQPQHF
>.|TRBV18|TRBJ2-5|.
TGTGCCAGCTCACCACCGCGGGGCGAGGAGGAGACCCAGTACTTC
CASSPPRGEEETQYF
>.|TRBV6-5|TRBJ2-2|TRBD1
TGTGCCAGCAGGACAGGGGAGGCCGGGGAGCTGTTTTTT
CASRTGEAGELFF
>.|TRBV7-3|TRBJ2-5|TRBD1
TGTGCCAGCAGCTCGACTCCAGGGGGCTGGGAGACCCAGTACTTC
CASSSTPGGWETQYF
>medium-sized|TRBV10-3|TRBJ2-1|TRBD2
TGTGCCATCTCTGGCGGGGGGCTTATCTACAATGAGCAGTTCTTC
CAISGGGLIYNEQFF
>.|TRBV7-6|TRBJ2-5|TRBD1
TGTGCCAGCAGCTTAGGGGCAGGGGGCTTGGCGGAGACCCAGTACTTC
CASSLGAGGLAETQYF
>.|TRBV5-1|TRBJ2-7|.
TGCGCCAGCAGCGCCGACAGCTACGAGCAGTACTTC
CASSADSYEQYF
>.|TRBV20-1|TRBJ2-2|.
TGCAGTGCCAGACAGAGACTCCAAAACACCGGGGAGCTGTTTTTT
CSARQRLQNTGELFF
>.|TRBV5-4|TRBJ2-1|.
TGTGCCAGCAGCTTGTGGAATGAGCAGTTCTTC
CASSLWNEQFF
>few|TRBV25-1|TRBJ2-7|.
TGTGCCAGCACTCGGGGCTACGAGCAGTACTTC
CASTRGYEQYF
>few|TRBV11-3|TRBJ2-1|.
TGTGCCAGCAGCTTAGCTCGGGGTGAGCAGTTCTTC
CASSLARGEQFF
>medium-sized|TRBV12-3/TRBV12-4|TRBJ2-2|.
TGTGCCAGCAGTGTCCTCGCGGGGCTCGGGGCCGGGGAGCTGTTTTTT
CASSVLAGLGAGELFF
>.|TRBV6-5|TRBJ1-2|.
TGTGCCAGCAGTTACTCGAAACTGGGAGGGTACTATGGCTACACCTTC
CASSYSKLGGYYGYTF
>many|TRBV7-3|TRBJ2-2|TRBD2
TGTGCCAGCAGCGCGGGACTAGGCGGGAACCCCGGGGAGCTGTTTTTT
CASSAGLGGNPGELFF
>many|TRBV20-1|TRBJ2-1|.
TGCAGTGCTAGAGTCAGGGATGATGAGCAGTTCTTC
CSARVRDDEQFF
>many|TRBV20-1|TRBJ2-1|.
TGCAGTGCCCAAGGAGCGGGCCACTACAATGAGCAGTTCTTC
CSAQGAGHYNEQFF
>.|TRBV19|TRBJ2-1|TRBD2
TGTGCCAGTAGTATGCGGGGGGGCGATAACGATGAGCAGTTCTTC
CASSMRGGDNDEQFF
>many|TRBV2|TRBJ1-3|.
TGTGCCAGCAGTGTGGAGGTACTCTCTGGAAACACCATATATTTT
CASSVEVLSGNTIYF
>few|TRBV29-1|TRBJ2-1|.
TGCAGCGCCTCAACCGACAGCCACAATGAGCAGTTCTTC
CSASTDSHNEQFF
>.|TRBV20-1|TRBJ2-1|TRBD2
TGCAGTGCTCGCAGACTAGCGGGGGCCTCCTACAATGAGCAGTTCTTC
CSARRLAGASYNEQFF
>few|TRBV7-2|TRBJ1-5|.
TGTGCCAGCAGCTTAGCGGCAGGGGCGACCAATCAGCCCCAGCATTTT
CASSLAAGATNQPQHF
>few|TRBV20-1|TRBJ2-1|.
TGCAGTGCTAGCCTGAGGTACAGCTCGGGGGATGAGCAGTTCTTC
CSASLRYSSGDEQFF
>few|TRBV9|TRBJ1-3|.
TGTGCCAGCAGCGTAGGGGGGCCTTACTCCTCTGGAAACACCATATATTTT
CASSVGGPYSSGNTIYF
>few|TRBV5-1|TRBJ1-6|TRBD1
TGCGCCAGCAGCATACAGGGGGCTAATTCACCCCTCCACTTT
CASSIQGANSPLHF
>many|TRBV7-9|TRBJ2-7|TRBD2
TGTGCCAGCAGCGCGAAGACTAGCGGGGGAAACTACGAGCAGTACTTC
CASSAKTSGGNYEQYF
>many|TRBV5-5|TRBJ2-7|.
TGTGCCAGCAGCTTGGGGGGACCCTACGAGCAGTACTTC
CASSLGGPYEQYF
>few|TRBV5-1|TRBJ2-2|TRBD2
TGCGCCAGCAGCTTGCCCGGGACTAGTTTAATCGGGGAGCTGTTTTTT
CASSLPGTSLIGELFF
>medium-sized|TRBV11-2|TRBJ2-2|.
TGTGCCAGCAGCTCGGCGAACACCGGGGAGCTGTTTTTT
CASSSANTGELFF
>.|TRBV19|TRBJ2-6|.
TGTGCCAGTAGTATAGGAGCTGGGGCCAACGTCCTGACTTTC
CASSIGAGANVLTF
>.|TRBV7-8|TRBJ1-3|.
TGTGCCAGCAGCTTAACGGGGGTGCCTCTCTCTGGAAACACCATATATTTT
CASSLTGVPLSGNTIYF
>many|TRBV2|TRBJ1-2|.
TGTGCCAGCAGGGGGGATTACAGCTATGGCTACACCTTC
CASRGDYSYGYTF
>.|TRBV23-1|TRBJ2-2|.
TGCGCCAGCAGTCACCCCGGGTCCGAGAACACCGGGGAGCTGTTTTTT
CASSHPGSENTGELFF
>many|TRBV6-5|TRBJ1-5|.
TGTGCCAGCAGTTACCGGACCCCGGGGCAGGGAGGACAGCCCCAGCATTTT
CASSYRTPGQGGQPQHF
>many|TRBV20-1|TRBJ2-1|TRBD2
TGCAGTGCTAGAGTAGCGGGGGCCATCAATGAGCAGTTCTTC
CSARVAGAINEQFF
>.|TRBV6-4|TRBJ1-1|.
TGTGCCAGCAGTGTAACAGGGAGTGCTGAAGCTTTCTTT
CASSVTGSAEAFF
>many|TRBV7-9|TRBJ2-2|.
TGTGCCAGCAGCTTAGGTTCTGGGTCGAACACCGGGGAGCTGTTTTTT
CASSLGSGSNTGELFF
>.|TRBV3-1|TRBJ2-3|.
TGTGCCAGCAGCCACGCAGATACGCAGTATTTT
CASSHADTQYF
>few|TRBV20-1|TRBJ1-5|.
TGCAGTGCTAGAGATCAGAGGGCAGTCAATCAGCCCCAGCATTTT
CSARDQRAVNQPQHF
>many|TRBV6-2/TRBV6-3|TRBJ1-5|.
TGTGCCAGCAGTTACATGGCAGGCAATCAGCCCCAGCATTTT
CASSYMAGNQPQHF
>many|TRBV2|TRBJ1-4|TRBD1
TGTGCCAGCAGTGATGGGCAGGGGGCGTGGGAAAAACTGTTTTTT
CASSDGQGAWEKLFF
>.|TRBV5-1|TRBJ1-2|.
TGCGCCAGCAGCTTGGCCGAAGGGCTCGGTGGCTACACCTTC
CASSLAEGLGGYTF